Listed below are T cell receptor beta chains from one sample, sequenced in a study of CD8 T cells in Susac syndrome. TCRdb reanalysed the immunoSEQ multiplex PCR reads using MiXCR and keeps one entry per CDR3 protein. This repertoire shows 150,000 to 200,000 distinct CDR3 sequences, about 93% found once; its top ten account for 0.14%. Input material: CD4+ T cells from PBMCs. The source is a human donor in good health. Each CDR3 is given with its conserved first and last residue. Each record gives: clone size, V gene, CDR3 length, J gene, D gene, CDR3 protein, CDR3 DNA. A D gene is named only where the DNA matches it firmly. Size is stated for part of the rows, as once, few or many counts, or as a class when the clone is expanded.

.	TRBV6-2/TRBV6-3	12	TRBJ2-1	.	CASSYSTNEQFF	TGTGCCAGCAGTTACTCAACCAATGAGCAGTTCTTC
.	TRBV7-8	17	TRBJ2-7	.	CASSFGLPSGGAYEQYF	TGTGCCAGCAGCTTCGGACTGCCTTCCGGTGGAGCCTACGAGCAGTACTTC
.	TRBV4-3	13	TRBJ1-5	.	CASSQTRVQPQHF	TGCGCCAGCAGCCAGACTAGGGTTCAGCCCCAGCATTTT
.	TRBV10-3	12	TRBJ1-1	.	CAIRGDTFEAFF	TGTGCCATCAGAGGGGACACTTTTGAAGCTTTCTTT
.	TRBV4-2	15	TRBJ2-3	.	CASRGTGRPTDTQYF	TGTGCCAGCAGAGGTACAGGGAGGCCTACAGATACGCAGTATTTT
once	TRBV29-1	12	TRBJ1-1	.	CSVGARNTEAFF	TGCAGCGTTGGAGCGAGGAACACTGAAGCTTTCTTT
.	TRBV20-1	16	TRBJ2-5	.	CSARRGLATYQETQYF	TGCAGTGCTAGGAGGGGTCTAGCGACGTACCAAGAGACCCAGTACTTC
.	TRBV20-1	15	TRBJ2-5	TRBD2	CSASPTGGVQETQYF	TGCAGTGCTTCCCCCACGGGGGGTGTCCAAGAGACCCAGTACTTC
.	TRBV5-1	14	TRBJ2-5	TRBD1	CASSDRQGAKTQYF	TGCGCCAGCAGCGATAGGCAGGGGGCGAAGACCCAGTACTTC
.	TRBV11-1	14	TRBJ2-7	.	CASSFVGGTYEQYF	TGTGCCAGCAGCTTTGTTGGAGGAACCTACGAGCAGTACTTC
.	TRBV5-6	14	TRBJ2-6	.	CASSASSGANVLTF	TGTGCCAGCAGCGCCTCCTCTGGGGCCAACGTCCTGACTTTC
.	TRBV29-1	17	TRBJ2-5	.	CSVDPLASAASQETQYF	TGCAGCGTTGACCCCCTGGCTAGCGCGGCATCACAAGAGACCCAGTACTTC
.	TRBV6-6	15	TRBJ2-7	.	CASSRATGRRYEQYF	TGTGCCAGCAGTCGAGCGACAGGGAGGCGCTACGAGCAGTACTTC
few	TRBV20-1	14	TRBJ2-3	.	CSASRGPSTDTQYF	TGCAGTGCTAGTCGGGGGCCGAGCACAGATACGCAGTATTTT
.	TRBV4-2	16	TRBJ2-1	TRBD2	CASSRTSGPSYNEQFF	TGTGCCAGCAGCCGAACTAGCGGGCCTTCCTACAATGAGCAGTTCTTC
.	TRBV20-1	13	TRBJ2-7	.	CSGFLSGSGEQYF	TGCAGTGGTTTTTTATCGGGCTCGGGGGAGCAGTACTTC
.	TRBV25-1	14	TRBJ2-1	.	CASRRTGRDNEQFF	TGTGCCAGCAGACGGACAGGGAGGGACAATGAGCAGTTCTTC